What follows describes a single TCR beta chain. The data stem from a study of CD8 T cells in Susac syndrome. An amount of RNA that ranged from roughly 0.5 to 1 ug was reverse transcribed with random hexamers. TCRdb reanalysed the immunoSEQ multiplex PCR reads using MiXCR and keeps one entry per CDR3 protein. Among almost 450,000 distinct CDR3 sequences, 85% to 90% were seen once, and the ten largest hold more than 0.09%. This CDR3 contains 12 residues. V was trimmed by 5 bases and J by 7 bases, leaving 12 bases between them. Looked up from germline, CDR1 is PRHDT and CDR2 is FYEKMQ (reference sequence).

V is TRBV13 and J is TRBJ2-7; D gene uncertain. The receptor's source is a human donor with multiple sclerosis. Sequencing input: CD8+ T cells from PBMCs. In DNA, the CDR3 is TGTGCCAGCAGCCCACTCGTGGGGGAGCAGTACTTC. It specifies CASSPLVGEQYF.